This TCR beta chain emerged from a study of regulatory T cells in long-lasting Graves disease. As for the study in general: Antithyroid drug intake by newly diagnosed Graves' patients had lasted under 3 months. Points from the study as a whole: It was in persistent disease that TRBV28, TRBJ1-2 and TRBJ2-5 were favored.

Combining iRepertoire HTBI primers with Arm-PCR of CDR3 regions, the authors built TCR beta libraries. Using its own MiXCR run on the multiplex PCR reads, TCRdb lists one record per CDR3 protein. The data hold 580,000 or so distinct CDR3 sequences, with about 16% observed a single time. The CDR3 totals 11 residues. Trimming took 10 bases from V and 5 from J, leaving 9 bases between them. In its sample, this clonotype was seen a few times. Its target is unknown. Time point in this sample: newly diagnosed GD, antithyroid drugs for less than 3 months. The TCR library was prepared using RNA isolated from PBMCs. The data were also submitted as part of a second study, on T cells in Graves' hyperthyroidism and ophthalmopathy.

The chain combines TRBV12-3 or TRBV12-4 with TRBJ2-1; no firm D call. The starting material was peripheral blood mononuclear cells (PBMCs), obtained at new diagnosis, from a patient treated with antithyroid drugs. This TCR came from a young man with Graves disease. For the CDR3, the DNA is TGTGCCAACAGCCAGAACAATGAGCAGTTCTTC. Its protein product is CANSQNNEQFF.